A selection of T cell receptor beta chains follows, all from one sample in a study of T cell changes during pregnancy in multiple sclerosis. Sequencing was performed with immunoSEQ multiplex PCR; in TCRdb, only in-frame clones are kept and a portion is missing. The sample consists of some 51,000 clones, about 94% of them appearing once. The starting material was CD8+ T cells from peripheral blood mononuclear cells, obtained in the first trimester of pregnancy. The origin of the receptors is a female donor with multiple sclerosis, enrolled in a pregnancy study. Both conserved end residues are part of each CDR3. A D gene is named only where the DNA matches it firmly. Where a row states a size, it is once, few, many or the class of an expanded clone; other rows omit it.

cdr3_nt cdr3_aa clone_size d_call j_call v_call
TGTGCCAGCAGCCTCTGGACTAGCGGGGGGCCGGACGAGCAGTACTTC CASSLWTSGGPDEQYF . TRBD2 TRBJ2-7 TRBV7-2
TGTGCCAGCAGCTTGGAGGGGGCAAACTATGGCTACACCTTC CASSLEGANYGYTF . TRBD1 TRBJ1-2 TRBV5-6
TGTGCCAGCAGTTCCCAACGAAGCACTAATGAAAAACTGTTTTTT CASSSQRSTNEKLFF . . TRBJ1-4 TRBV6-5
TGTGCCAGCAGCTTTCACGGGTCCACAGATACGCAGTATTTT CASSFHGSTDTQYF . . TRBJ2-3 TRBV13
TGTGCCAGCAGCCCCGGACTCTTAGGTGGGCTGTTTTTT CASSPGLLGGLFF . . TRBJ2-2 TRBV7-9
TGTGCCAGCACAGAAATTAGCGGCGACAATGAGCAGTTCTTC CASTEISGDNEQFF . . TRBJ2-1 TRBV13
TGTGCCAGCAGCGAGAGGGACAGGGCCCCAGTTGGAGAGACCCAGTACTTC CASSERDRAPVGETQYF . TRBD1 TRBJ2-5 TRBV11-1
TGTGCCAGCAGCGCGACCAGCCCATCTAGCGGGAGGGCCAGATTCTACGAGCAGTACTTC CASSATSPSSGRARFYEQYF once TRBD2 TRBJ2-7 TRBV9
TGTGCCAGCAGTTTATACAGGGAGGGTCAGCCCCAGCATTTT CASSLYREGQPQHF . . TRBJ1-5 TRBV27
TGTGCCAGCAGCCGTGGCAGGGCCATGACAGATACGCAGTATTTT CASSRGRAMTDTQYF . . TRBJ2-3 TRBV5-4
TGTGCCTGGAGGTCTGGAGCTAGCGGACAAGAGACCCAGTACTTC CAWRSGASGQETQYF few TRBD2 TRBJ2-5 TRBV30
TGCAGCGTCCTTAGAGGGGGCGAGCAGTACTTC CSVLRGGEQYF . . TRBJ2-7 TRBV29-1
TGTGCCAGCAGCGCTCCCAAACAAGACAGGGACACCTACAATGAGCAGTTCTTC CASSAPKQDRDTYNEQFF . TRBD1 TRBJ2-1 TRBV9
TGTGCCAGCAGCGACACTTCCGGGACAGGGCCAGAGACCCAGTACTTC CASSDTSGTGPETQYF . TRBD1 TRBJ2-5 TRBV5-4
TGTGCCAGCAGCTCCGACGGGACTTCTGGAAACACCATATATTTT CASSSDGTSGNTIYF . . TRBJ1-3 TRBV7-2
TGTGCCAGCAGCTTACCAGTCCCTTTTGAGACCCAGTACTTC CASSLPVPFETQYF . . TRBJ2-5 TRBV7-9
TGTGCCAGCAGCTTAGAAGCGGGCGGCTTAGATACGCAGTATTTT CASSLEAGGLDTQYF . . TRBJ2-3 TRBV11-2
TGTGCCAGCAGTTGGGGGCGGGAGCGTAGCTCCTACGAGCAGTACTTC CASSWGRERSSYEQYF . . TRBJ2-7 TRBV27
TGTGCCAGCAGACCGGACATTTCCTACGAGCAGTACTTC CASRPDISYEQYF . . TRBJ2-7 TRBV7-2
TGTGCCAGCAGTGCTCGGCAGGGAGGGCACGAGCAGTACTTC CASSARQGGHEQYF . TRBD2 TRBJ2-7 TRBV27
TGTGCCAGCAGCTCCGGACAGGGGAACTATGGCTACACCTTC CASSSGQGNYGYTF once TRBD1 TRBJ1-2 TRBV11-1
TGCGCCAGCAGCGAAGGAGGACGACTAGCGGGGCGCACAGATACGCAGTATTTT CASSEGGRLAGRTDTQYF . TRBD2 TRBJ2-3 TRBV4-3